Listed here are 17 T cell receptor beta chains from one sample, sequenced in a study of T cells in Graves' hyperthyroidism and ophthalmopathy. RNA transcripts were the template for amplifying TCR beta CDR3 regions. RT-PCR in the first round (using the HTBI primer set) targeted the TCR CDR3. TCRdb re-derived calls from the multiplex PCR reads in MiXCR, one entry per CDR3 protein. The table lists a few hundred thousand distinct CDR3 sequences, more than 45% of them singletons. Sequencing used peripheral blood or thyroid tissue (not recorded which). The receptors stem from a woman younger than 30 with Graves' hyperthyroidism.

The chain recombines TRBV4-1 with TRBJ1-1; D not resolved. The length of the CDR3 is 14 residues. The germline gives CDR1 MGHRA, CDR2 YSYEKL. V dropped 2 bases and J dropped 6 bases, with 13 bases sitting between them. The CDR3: CASSQIFRAAEAFF. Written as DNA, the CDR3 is TGCGCCAGCAGCCAAATATTTCGGGCCGCTGAAGCTTTCTTT.

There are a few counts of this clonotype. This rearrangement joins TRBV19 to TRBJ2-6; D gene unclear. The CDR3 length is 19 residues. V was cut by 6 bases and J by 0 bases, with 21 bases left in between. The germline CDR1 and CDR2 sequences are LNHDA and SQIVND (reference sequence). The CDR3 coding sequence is TGTGCCAGTAGAACTCTGAAGTCGCTAACCGACTCTGGGGCCAACGTCCTGACTTTC. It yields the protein CASRTLKSLTDSGANVLTF.

CDR3 DNA sequence: TGTGCCGCAGCACGAAAGGGAGAGACCCAGTACTTC. Its protein product is CAAARKGETQYF. The chain recombines TRBV6-1 with TRBJ2-5; D unclear. CDR3 length: 12 residues. Germline V CDR1 and CDR2: MNHNS, SASEGT. Trimming left V 11 bases short and J 4 bases short, with 14 bases between.

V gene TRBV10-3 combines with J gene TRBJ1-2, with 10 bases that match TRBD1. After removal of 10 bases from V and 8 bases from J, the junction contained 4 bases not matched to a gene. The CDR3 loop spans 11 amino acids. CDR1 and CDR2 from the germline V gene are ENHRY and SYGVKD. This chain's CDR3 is CATGTGEGYTF. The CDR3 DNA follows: TGTGCCACCGGGACAGGGGAAGGCTACACCTTC.

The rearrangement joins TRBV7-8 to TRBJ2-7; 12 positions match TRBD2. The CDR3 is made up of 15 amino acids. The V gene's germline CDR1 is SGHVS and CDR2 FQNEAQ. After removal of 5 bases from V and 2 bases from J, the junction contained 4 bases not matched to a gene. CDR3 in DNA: TGTGCCAGCAGCGGGGGACTAGCGGGCACCTACGAGCAGTACTTC. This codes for CASSGGLAGTYEQYF.

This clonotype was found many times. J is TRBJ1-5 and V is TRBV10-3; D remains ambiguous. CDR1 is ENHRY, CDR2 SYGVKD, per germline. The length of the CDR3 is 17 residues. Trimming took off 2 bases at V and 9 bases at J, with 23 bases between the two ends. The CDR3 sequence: CAISEQCFRQPRRPQHF. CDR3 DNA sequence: TGTGCCATCAGTGAGCAATGTTTCAGGCAGCCACGTCGGCCCCAGCATTTT.

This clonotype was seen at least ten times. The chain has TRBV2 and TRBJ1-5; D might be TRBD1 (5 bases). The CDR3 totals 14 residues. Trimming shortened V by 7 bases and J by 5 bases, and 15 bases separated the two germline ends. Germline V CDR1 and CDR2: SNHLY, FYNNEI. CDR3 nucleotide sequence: TGTGCCAGCAACGGCAGGGAGGACGATCAGCCCCAGCATTTT. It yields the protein CASNGREDDQPQHF.

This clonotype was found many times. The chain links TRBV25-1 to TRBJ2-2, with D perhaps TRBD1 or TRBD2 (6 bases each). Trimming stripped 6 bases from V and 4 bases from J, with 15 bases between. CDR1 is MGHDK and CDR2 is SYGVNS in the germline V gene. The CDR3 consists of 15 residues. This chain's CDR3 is CASRKGGSGTGELFF. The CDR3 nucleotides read TGTGCCAGCAGGAAAGGGGGGAGCGGCACCGGGGAGCTGTTTTTT.

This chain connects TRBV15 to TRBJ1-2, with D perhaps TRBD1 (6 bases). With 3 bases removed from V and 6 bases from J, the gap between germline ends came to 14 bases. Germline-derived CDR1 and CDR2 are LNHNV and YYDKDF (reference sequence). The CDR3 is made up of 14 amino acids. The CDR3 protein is CATSSVVGAHGYTF. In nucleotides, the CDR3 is TGTGCCACCAGCAGCGTTGTGGGGGCGCATGGCTACACCTTC.

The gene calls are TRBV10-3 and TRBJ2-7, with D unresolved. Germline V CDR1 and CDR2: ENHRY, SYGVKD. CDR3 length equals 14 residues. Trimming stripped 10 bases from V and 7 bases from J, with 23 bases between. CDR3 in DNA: TGTGCCACCTCCCCTCCAAGCGAACTGGGGGAGCAGTACTTC. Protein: CATSPPSELGEQYF.

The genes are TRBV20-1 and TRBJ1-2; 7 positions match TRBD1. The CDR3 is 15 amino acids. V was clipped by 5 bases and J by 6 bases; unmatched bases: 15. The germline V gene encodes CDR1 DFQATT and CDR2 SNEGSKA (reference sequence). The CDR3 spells CSAGGRQGGKHGYTF. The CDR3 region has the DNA TGCAGTGCTGGAGGGAGACAGGGAGGAAAACATGGCTACACCTTC.

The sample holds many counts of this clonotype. This chain's CDR3 is CASSEAGRALHF. For the CDR3, the DNA is TGTGCCAGCAGTGAAGCAGGTCGGGCCCTCCACTTT. The V gene is TRBV6-1, the J gene TRBJ1-6; D ambiguous. The CDR3 consists of 12 residues. The ends were cut back, 0 bases at V and 14 bases at J, with 8 bases in the middle. Per the germline V gene, CDR1 is MNHNS and CDR2 is SASEGT.

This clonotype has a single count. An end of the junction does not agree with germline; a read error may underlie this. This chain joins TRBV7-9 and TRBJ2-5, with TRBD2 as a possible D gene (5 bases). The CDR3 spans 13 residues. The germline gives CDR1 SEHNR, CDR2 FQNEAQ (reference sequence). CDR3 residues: CTSSFRAGETQYF. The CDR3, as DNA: TGTACCAGCAGCTTTCGGGCGGGAGAGACCCAGTACTTC.

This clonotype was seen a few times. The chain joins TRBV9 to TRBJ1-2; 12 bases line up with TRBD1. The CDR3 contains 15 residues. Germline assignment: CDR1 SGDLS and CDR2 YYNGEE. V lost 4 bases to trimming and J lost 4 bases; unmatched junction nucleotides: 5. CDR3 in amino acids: CASSPGTGGAYGYTF. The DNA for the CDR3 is TGTGCCAGCAGCCCCGGGACAGGGGGCGCCTATGGCTACACCTTC.

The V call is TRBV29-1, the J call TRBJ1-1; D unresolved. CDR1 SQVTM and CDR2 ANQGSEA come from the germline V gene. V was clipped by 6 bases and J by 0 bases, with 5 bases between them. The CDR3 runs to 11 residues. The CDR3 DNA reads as TGCAGCGTCATCCTGAACACTGAAGCTTTCTTT. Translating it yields CSVILNTEAFF. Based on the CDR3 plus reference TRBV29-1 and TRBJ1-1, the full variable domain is SAVISQKPSRDICQRGTSLTIQCQVDSQVTMMFWYRQQPGQSLTLIATANQGSEATYESGFVIDKFPISRPNLTFSTLTVSNMSPEDSSIYLCSVILNTEAFFGQGTRLTVV.

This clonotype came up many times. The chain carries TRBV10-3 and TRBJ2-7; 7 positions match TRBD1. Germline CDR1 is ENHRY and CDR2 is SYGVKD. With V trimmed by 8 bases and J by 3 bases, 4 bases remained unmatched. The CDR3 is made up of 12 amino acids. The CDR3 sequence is CAIRQGDYEQYF. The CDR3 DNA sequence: TGTGCCATCCGACAGGGAGACTACGAGCAGTACTTC.

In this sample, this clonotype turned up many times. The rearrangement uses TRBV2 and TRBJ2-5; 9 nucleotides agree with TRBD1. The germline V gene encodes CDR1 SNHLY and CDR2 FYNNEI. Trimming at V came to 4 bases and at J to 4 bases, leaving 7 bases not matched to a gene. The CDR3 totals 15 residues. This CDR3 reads CASSGDRGSAETQYF. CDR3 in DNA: TGTGCCAGCAGTGGAGACAGGGGGTCAGCAGAGACCCAGTACTTC.